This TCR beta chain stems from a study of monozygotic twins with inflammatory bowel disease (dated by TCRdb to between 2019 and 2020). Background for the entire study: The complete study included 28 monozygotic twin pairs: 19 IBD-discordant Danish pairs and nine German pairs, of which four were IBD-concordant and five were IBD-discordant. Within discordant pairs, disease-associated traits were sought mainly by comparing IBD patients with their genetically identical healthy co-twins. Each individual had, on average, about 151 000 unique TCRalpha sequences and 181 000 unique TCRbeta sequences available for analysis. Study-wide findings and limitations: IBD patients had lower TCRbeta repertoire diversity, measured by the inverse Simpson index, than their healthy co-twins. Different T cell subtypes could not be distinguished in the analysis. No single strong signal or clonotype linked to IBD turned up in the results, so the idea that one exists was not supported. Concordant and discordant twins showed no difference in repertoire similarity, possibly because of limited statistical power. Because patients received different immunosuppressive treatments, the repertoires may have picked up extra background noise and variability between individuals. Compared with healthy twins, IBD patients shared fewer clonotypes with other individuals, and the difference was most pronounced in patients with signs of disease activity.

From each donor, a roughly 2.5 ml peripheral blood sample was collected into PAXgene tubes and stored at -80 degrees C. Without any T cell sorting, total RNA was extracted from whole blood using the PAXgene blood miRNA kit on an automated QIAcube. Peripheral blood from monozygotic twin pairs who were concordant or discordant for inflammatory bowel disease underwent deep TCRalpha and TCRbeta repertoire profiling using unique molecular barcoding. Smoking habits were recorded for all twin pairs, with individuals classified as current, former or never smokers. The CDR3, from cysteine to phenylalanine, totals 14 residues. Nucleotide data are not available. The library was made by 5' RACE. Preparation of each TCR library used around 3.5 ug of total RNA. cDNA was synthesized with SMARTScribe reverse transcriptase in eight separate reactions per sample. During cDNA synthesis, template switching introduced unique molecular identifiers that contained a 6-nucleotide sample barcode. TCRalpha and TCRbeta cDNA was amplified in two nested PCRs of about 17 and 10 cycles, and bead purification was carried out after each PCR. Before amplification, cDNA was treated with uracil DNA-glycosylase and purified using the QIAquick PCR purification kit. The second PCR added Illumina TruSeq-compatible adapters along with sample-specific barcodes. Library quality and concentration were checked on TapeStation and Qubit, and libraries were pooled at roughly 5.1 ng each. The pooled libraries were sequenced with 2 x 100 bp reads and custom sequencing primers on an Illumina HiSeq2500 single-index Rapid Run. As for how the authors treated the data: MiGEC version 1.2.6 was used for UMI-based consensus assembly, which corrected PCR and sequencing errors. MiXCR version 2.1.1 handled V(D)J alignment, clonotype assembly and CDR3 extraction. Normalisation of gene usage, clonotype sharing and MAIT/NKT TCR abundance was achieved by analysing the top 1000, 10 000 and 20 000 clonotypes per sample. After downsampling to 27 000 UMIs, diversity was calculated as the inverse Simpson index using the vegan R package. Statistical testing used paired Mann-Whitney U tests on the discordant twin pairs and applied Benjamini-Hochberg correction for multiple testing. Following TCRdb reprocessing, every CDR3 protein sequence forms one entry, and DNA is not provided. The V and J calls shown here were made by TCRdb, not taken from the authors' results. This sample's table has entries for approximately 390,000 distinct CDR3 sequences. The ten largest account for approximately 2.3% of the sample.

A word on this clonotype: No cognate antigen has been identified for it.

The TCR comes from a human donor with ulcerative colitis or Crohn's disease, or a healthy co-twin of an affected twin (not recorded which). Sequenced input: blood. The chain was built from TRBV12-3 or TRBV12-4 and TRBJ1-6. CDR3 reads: CATRGGAVRSPLHF.